This T cell receptor beta chain was retrieved from a study of blood T cells in healthy people across ages. Then a second PCR, running roughly 6 to 11 cycles, was carried out with a sample-barcoded 5' primer and a J-beta primer mix. TCRdb processed the 5' RACE reads anew with MiXCR; each CDR3 protein has one entry. The sample carries fewer than 800,000 distinct CDR3 sequences, about a third recorded once. Whole-study results and caveats: In the absence of known donor CMV status, changes in expanded clonotypes were possibly confounded. TCR beta diversity, measured per million T cells, fell in a roughly linear way with age.

Worth noting for this clonotype: The target antigen is unknown.

Sequencing was done on a sample of blood. The TCR sequence derives from an elderly woman in good health.

The CDR3 DNA sequence: TGTGCCAGCAGCCGCATCGCGGACAGGGGGCTTGGAGCTTTCTTT. Its translation: CASSRIADRGLGAFF. The V gene is TRBV6-2 or TRBV6-3, the J gene TRBJ1-1, with 11 positions matching TRBD1. J lost 10 bases, V lost 6 bases, and 13 bases had no gene match. The CDR3 has 15 amino acids. Germline CDR1 and CDR2: MNHEY and SVGEGT.